The clone carrying this TCR beta chain was counted between two and nine times. Its antigen is not identified. Germline V gene lookup returns CDR1 SQVTM and CDR2 ANQGSEA. This CDR3 spans 13 amino acids. Unmatched junction bases numbered 1, after V lost 6 bases and J lost 5 bases. The source of the sample is a study of T cells in Graves' hyperthyroidism and ophthalmopathy. Regarding the study as a whole: Ophthalmopathy, as predicted by the model, came a median about six months after the prediction. Ophthalmopathy cases were set apart from stable hyperthyroidism by a 13 V-J model.

Criteria for exclusion of patients were uncontrolled infection, other autoimmune disease, pregnancy or lactation. 10 ml of fresh peripheral blood supplied the PBMCs. TCR beta CDR3 regions were amplified from RNA transcripts. In the first-round RT-PCR of the TCR CDR3, the HTBI primer set was used. Using its own MiXCR run on the multiplex PCR reads, TCRdb lists one record per CDR3 protein. The sample yields about 250,000 distinct CDR3 sequences, approximately 24% seen once. The clonotype was recovered from a woman aged 40 to 50 with Graves' ophthalmopathy. The sequenced material came from blood. The chain carries TRBV29-1 and TRBJ2-5, with 15 nucleotides matching TRBD2. CDR3 amino acids: CSVGTSGRETQYF. CDR3 coding DNA: TGCAGCGTCGGGACTAGCGGGAGGGAGACCCAGTACTTC. Full variable domain (remainder filled in from reference TRBV29-1 and TRBJ2-5): SAVISQKPSRDICQRGTSLTIQCQVDSQVTMMFWYRQQPGQSLTLIATANQGSEATYESGFVIDKFPISRPNLTFSTLTVSNMSPEDSSIYLCSVGTSGRETQYFGPGTRLLVL.